A single sample gave rise to the 14 T cell receptor beta chains below, sequenced in a study of T cell changes during pregnancy in multiple sclerosis (dated 2019 in TCRdb). Library generation was performed with the immunoSEQ multiplex PCR assay. TCRdb carries this immuneACCESS record with in-frame sequences only. Its versions omit some clonotypes, under half of them owing to an unresolved V gene in the studies checked, with the rest unexplained. The sample table contains over 50,000 clones; only one count was recorded for approximately 89% of them. Clones ranked in the top ten supply under 2% of the sample. The sequences come from peripheral blood, collected after pregnancy. The receptors derive from a female donor with multiple sclerosis, enrolled in a pregnancy study.

In nucleotides, the CDR3 is TGTGCCAGCAGCTGGGACATCTCTGGAAACACCATATATTTT. It encodes CASSWDISGNTIYF. The V gene is TRBV7-8, the J gene TRBJ1-3; weak D call: TRBD1 (6 bases). CDR3 size: 14 residues. The germline gives CDR1 SGHVS, CDR2 FQNEAQ. Between the trimmed V and J ends, which lost 4 bases and 0 bases, there was a span of 7 bases.

Only a few counts were recorded for this clone. This chain connects TRBV28 to TRBJ1-2, with D perhaps TRBD1 (6 bases). This CDR3 spans 14 amino acids. The V and J ends lost 3 bases and 8 bases respectively, with 16 bases between them. CDR1 and CDR2 from the germline V gene are MDHEN and SYDVKM. The CDR3 nucleotides are TGTGCCAGCAGTTTGGGGGGGCGCGTGACAGGCTACACCTTC. This translates into CASSLGGRVTGYTF.

The chain recombines TRBV2 with TRBJ1-1; tentatively, D is TRBD1 (6 bases). V lost 5 bases and J lost 2, with 12 bases in between. CDR1 and CDR2 from the germline V gene are SNHLY and FYNNEI. This CDR3 spans 14 amino acids. The CDR3 loop is CASSSLTGNTEAFF. CDR3 DNA: TGTGCCAGCAGTTCCTTGACAGGCAACACTGAAGCTTTCTTT.

The V call is TRBV2, the J call TRBJ2-7; D perhaps matches TRBD1 (6 bases). Trimming left V 8 bases short and J 2 bases short, with 10 bases between. The CDR3 loop spans 12 amino acids. CDR1 SNHLY and CDR2 FYNNEI come from the germline V gene. The CDR3 bases are TGTGCCAGCTGGGGGACAACCTACGAGCAGTACTTC. Amino acids: CASWGTTYEQYF.

The gene calls are TRBV28 and TRBJ2-5, with 7 bases matching TRBD2. Germline CDR1 is MDHEN and CDR2 is SYDVKM. The J segment lost 3 bases and the V segment lost 3 bases, leaving 4 bases of the junction unmatched. CDR3 length: 14 amino acids. CDR3 in DNA: TGTGCCAGCAGTTTTGGGGGGGGAGAAGAGACCCAGTACTTC. It yields the protein CASSFGGGEETQYF. Variable domain in full (rest from reference TRBV28 and TRBJ2-5): DVKVTQSSRYLVKRTGEKVFLECVQDMDHENMFWYRQDPGLGLRLIYFSYDVKMKEKGDIPEGYSVSREKKERFSLILESASTNQTSMYLCASSFGGGEETQYFGPGTRLLVL.

The V call is TRBV7-3, the J call TRBJ2-3; 15 nucleotides align to TRBD2. CDR1 is SGHTA and CDR2 is FQGTGA in the germline V gene. Trimming at V came to 5 bases and at J to 8 bases, leaving 8 bases not matched to a gene. The CDR3 contains 16 residues. The CDR3 DNA reads TGTGCCAGCAGCAAATCGGGACTAGCGGGGGGCCGTACGCAGTATTTT. This codes for CASSKSGLAGGRTQYF.

The chain recombines TRBV2 with TRBJ1-5, with TRBD1 identical over 7 bases. CDR1 SNHLY and CDR2 FYNNEI come from the germline V gene. The length of the CDR3 is 16 residues. V gave up 7 bases and J gave up 0 bases; unmatched junction bases: 9. The CDR3 DNA reads TGTGCCAGCACCCGAGGGGGCCGTAATAGCAATCAGCCCCAGCATTTT. It encodes CASTRGGRNSNQPQHF.

The rearrangement uses TRBV27 and TRBJ1-6, with D perhaps matching TRBD1 (6 bases). Trimming cost V 4 bases and J 10 bases, with 17 bases left between them. The CDR3 runs 15 residues. Germline V gene sequence: CDR1 MNHEY, CDR2 SMNVEV (reference sequence). This CDR3 is CASSWAQGGKSPLHF. In DNA, the CDR3 is TGTGCCAGCAGTTGGGCACAGGGAGGGAAGTCACCCCTCCACTTT.

The chain links TRBV2 to TRBJ1-3; TRBD1 matches 7 bases. CDR1 is SNHLY, CDR2 FYNNEI, per germline. With V trimmed by 6 bases and J by 4 bases, 3 bases remained unmatched. This CDR3 comprises 13 residues. CDR3 DNA: TGTGCCAGCAGCACAGGGGTCGGAAACACCATATATTTT. Residues: CASSTGVGNTIYF.

The chain couples TRBV5-4 to TRBJ2-1; 15 nucleotides agree with TRBD2. Germline CDR1 and CDR2: SGHNT and YYREEE (reference sequence). Trimming took 3 bases from V and 9 from J; bases not matched to a gene: 7. CDR3 length: 16 amino acids. In DNA form, the CDR3 reads TGTGCCAGCAGCTCCGGACTAGCGGGGGGGCTGGGTGAGCAGTTCTTC. Protein: CASSSGLAGGLGEQFF.

Worth noting for this clone: Different DNA sequences within this sample yield the same CDR3. The chain employs TRBV19 and TRBJ2-3; D call uncertain. This CDR3 comprises 12 residues. Germline V gene data show CDR1 as LNHDA and CDR2 as SQIVND (reference sequence). Between the trimmed V and J ends, which lost 5 bases and 1 base, there was a span of 4 bases. The CDR3 protein is CASSPRTDTQYF. DNA of the CDR3: TGTGCCAGTAGTCCTCGCACAGATACGCAGTATTTT.

The gene calls are TRBV7-9 and TRBJ1-5, with a possible D match to TRBD1 (6 bases). V shed 0 bases and J shed 3 bases, with 9 bases lying between them. This CDR3 contains 15 residues. Germline V lookup: CDR1 SEHNR, CDR2 FQNEAQ (reference sequence). Here the CDR3 reads CASSLAGAVNQPQHF. As DNA, the CDR3 is TGTGCCAGCAGCTTAGCGGGGGCTGTCAATCAGCCCCAGCATTTT.

This clone appeared once. The chain combines TRBV4-3 with TRBJ1-3; D call uncertain. V dropped 4 bases and J dropped 1 base, with 8 bases sitting between them. Germline V gene data show CDR1 as LGHNA and CDR2 as YSLEER. There are 14 residues in the CDR3. CDR3 loop: CASSRAGSGNTIYF. In DNA form, the CDR3 reads TGCGCCAGCAGCCGAGCGGGGTCTGGAAACACCATATATTTT.

The V gene is TRBV7-9, the J gene TRBJ1-6, with D unresolved. Per the germline V gene, CDR1 is SEHNR and CDR2 is FQNEAQ (reference sequence). The CDR3 is made up of 13 amino acids. Trimming shortened V by 3 bases and J by 7 bases, and 7 bases separated the two germline ends. The CDR3 DNA reads TGTGCCAGCAGCTTCGCAGGAAATTCACCCCTCCACTTT. Amino acid sequence: CASSFAGNSPLHF. The whole variable domain, filled in from reference TRBV7-9 and TRBJ1-6, reads DTGVSQNPRHKITKRGQNVTFRCDPISEHNRLYWYRQTLGQGPEFLTYFQNEAQLEKSRLLSDRFSAERPKGSFSTLEIQRTEQGDSAMYLCASSFAGNSPLHFGNGTRLTVT.